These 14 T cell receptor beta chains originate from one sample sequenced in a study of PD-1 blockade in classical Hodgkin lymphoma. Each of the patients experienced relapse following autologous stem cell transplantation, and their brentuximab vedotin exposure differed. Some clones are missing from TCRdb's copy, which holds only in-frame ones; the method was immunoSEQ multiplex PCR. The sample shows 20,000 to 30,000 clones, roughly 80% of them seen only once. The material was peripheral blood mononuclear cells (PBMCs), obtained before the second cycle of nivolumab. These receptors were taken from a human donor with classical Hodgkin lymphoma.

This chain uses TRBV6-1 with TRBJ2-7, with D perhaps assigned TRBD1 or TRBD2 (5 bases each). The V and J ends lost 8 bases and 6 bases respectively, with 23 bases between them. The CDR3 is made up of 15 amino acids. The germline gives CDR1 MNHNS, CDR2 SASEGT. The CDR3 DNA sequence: TGTGCCAGCCACGACGGGACGGGGAGAAGGCCCGAGCAGTACTTC. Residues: CASHDGTGRRPEQYF.

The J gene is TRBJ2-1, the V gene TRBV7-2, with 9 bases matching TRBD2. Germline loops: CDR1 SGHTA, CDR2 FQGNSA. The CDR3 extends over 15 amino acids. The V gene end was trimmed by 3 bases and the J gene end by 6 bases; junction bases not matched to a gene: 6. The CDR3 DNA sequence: TGTGCCAGCAGCTTTAGCCCTAGCGGGGTCAATGAGCAGTTCTTC. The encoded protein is CASSFSPSGVNEQFF.

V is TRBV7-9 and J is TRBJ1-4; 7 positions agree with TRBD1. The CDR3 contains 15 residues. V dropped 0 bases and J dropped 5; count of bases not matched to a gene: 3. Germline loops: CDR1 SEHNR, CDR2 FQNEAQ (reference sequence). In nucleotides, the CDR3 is TGTGCCAGCAGCTTAGCGGACAGGAGAAATGAAAAACTGTTTTTT. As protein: CASSLADRRNEKLFF.

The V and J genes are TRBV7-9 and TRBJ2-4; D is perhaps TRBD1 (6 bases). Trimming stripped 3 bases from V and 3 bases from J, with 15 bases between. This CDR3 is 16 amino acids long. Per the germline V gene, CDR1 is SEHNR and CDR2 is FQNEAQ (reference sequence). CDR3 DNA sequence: TGTGCCAGCAGCTTTTTTCCTCACAGGGACAAAAACATTCAGTACTTC. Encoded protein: CASSFFPHRDKNIQYF.

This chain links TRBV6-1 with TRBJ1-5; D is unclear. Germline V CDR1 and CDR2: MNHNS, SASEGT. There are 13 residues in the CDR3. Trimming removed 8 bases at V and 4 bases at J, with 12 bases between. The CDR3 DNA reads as TGTGCCAGCGGCGGACGGAGTAATCAGCCCCAGCATTTT. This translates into CASGGRSNQPQHF.

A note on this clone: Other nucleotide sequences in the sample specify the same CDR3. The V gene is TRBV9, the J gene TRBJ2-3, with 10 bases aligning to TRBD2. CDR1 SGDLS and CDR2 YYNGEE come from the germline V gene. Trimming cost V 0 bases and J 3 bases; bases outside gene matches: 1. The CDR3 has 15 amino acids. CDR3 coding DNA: TGTGCCAGCAGCGTAGGACTAGCGGGTACAGATACGCAGTATTTT. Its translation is CASSVGLAGTDTQYF.

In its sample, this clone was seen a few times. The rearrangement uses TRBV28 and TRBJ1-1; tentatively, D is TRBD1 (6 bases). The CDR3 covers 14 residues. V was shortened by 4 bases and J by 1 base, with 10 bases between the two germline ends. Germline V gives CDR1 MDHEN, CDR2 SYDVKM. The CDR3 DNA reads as TGTGCCAGCAGTTGCGGACAGTGGAACACTGAAGCTTTCTTT. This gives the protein CASSCGQWNTEAFF.

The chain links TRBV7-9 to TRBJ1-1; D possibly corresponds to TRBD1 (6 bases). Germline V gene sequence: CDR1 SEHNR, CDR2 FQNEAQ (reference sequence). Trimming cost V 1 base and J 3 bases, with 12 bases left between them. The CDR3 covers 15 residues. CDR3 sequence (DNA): TGTGCCAGCAGCTTAGAGGTCGGGGGCCACACTGAAGCTTTCTTT. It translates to CASSLEVGGHTEAFF.

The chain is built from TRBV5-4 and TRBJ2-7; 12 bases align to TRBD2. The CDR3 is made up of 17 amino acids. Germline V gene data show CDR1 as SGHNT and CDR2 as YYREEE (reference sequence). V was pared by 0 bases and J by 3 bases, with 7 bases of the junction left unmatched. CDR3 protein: CASSLASGTSGHYEQYF. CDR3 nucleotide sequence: TGTGCCAGCAGCTTGGCATCCGGGACTAGCGGGCACTACGAGCAGTACTTC.

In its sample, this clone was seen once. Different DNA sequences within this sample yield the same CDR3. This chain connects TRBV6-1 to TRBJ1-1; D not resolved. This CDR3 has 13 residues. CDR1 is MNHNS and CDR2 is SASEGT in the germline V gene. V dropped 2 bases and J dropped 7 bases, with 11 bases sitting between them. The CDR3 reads CASSEFGGSEAFF. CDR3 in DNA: TGTGCCAGCAGTGAATTCGGTGGCAGTGAAGCTTTCTTT.

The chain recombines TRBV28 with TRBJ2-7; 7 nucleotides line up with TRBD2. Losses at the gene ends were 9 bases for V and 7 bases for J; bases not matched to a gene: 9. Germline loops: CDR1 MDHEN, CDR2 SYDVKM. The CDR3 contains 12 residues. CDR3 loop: CASREVRGEQYF. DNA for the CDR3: TGTGCCAGTCGGGAGGTACGAGGGGAGCAGTACTTC.

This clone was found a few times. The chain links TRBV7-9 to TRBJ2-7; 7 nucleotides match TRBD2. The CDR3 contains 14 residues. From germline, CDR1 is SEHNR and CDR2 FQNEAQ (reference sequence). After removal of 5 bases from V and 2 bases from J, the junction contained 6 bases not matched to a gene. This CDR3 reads CASSSTSETYEQYF. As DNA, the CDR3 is TGTGCCAGCAGCAGTACTAGCGAGACCTACGAGCAGTACTTC.

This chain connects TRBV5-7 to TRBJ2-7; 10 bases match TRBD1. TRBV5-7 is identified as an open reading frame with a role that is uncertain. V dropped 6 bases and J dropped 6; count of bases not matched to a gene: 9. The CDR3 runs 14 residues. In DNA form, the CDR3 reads TGTGCCAGCACCCTCGACAGGGGGCTGATCGAGCAGTACTTC. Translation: CASTLDRGLIEQYF.

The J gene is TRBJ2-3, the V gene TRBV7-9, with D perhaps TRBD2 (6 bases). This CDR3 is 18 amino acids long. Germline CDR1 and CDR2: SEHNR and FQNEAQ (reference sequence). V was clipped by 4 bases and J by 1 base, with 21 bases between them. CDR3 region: CASSSILRLVVGTDTQYF. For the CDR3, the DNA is TGTGCCAGCAGCTCAATCCTCCGACTAGTCGTCGGCACAGATACGCAGTATTTT.